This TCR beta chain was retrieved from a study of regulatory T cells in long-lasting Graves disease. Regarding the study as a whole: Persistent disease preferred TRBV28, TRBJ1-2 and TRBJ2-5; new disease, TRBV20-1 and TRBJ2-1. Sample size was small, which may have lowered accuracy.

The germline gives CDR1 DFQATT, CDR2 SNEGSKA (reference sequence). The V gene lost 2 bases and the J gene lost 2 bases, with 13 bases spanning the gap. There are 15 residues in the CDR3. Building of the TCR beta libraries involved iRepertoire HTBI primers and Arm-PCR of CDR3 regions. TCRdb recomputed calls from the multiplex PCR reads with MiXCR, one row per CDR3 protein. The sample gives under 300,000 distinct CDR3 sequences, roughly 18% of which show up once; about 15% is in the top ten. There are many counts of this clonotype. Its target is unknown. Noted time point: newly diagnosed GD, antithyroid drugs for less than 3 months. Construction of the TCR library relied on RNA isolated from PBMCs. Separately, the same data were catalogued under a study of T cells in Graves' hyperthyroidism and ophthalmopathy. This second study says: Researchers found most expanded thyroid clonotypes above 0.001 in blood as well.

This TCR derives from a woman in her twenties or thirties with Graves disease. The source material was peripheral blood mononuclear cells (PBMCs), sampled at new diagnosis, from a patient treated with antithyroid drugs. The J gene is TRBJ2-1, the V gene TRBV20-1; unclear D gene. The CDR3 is CSARQDGLPYNEQFF. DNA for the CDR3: TGCAGTGCTAGACAGGACGGGCTACCCTACAATGAGCAGTTCTTC.